The next 32 T cell receptor beta chains were all read from a single sample in a study of neoadjuvant anti-PD-1 for oral cavity cancer. The assay was immunoSEQ multiplex PCR, and TCRdb's table has in-frame clones only and misses some. The table has about 14,000 clones, over 55% seen once. The source was PBMCs, collected before nivolumab (anti-PD-1) treatment. The receptors were gathered from a person aged 35-79 years with oral cavity squamous cell carcinoma.

The gene calls are TRBV10-3 and TRBJ2-7; 7 bases align to TRBD1. V lost 6 bases and J lost 5; bases outside the gene matches: 10. The CDR3 is 14 amino acids. Germline CDR1 reads ENHRY; CDR2 reads SYGVKD. CDR3 protein: CAIRTGTAKDEQYF. DNA of the CDR3: TGTGCCATCAGGACCGGGACAGCCAAAGACGAGCAGTACTTC.

This chain joins TRBV4-2 and TRBJ1-1; no clear D. V dropped 1 base and J dropped 6 bases, with 12 bases sitting between them. CDR1 and CDR2 from the germline V gene are LGHNA and YNFKEQ. The CDR3 is 14 amino acids. DNA for the CDR3: TGTGCCAGCAGCCAAGCCCATAGGGCAGCTGAAGCTTTCTTT. The encoded protein is CASSQAHRAAEAFF.

CDR3 sequence: CASSVSGFRDGYTF. In DNA form, the CDR3 reads TGTGCCAGCTCCGTCTCGGGGTTTCGGGATGGCTACACCTTC. The chain uses TRBV25-1 and TRBJ1-2; D is unclear. The length of the CDR3 is 14 residues. Germline CDR1 MGHDK, CDR2 SYGVNS. V lost 8 bases to trimming and J lost 6 bases, with 19 bases between them.

The gene calls are TRBV6-1 and TRBJ2-1; TRBD1 aligns across 8 bases. Germline V CDR1 and CDR2: MNHNS, SASEGT. The CDR3 is made up of 14 amino acids. Trimming at V came to 7 bases and at J to 0 bases, leaving 2 bases not matched to a gene. The CDR3 nucleotides read TGTGCCAGCAAAGGACAGGGCTCCTACAATGAGCAGTTCTTC. Protein product: CASKGQGSYNEQFF.

The J gene is TRBJ2-1, the V gene TRBV30, with TRBD2 matching 13 bases. CDR3 length equals 15 residues. The J segment lost 8 bases and the V segment lost 2 bases, leaving 6 bases of the junction unmatched. Germline V lookup: CDR1 GTSNPN, CDR2 SVGIG (reference sequence). CDR3 protein: CAWSIGTSGAHEQFF. The CDR3 nucleotides read TGTGCCTGGAGTATCGGGACTAGCGGGGCCCATGAGCAGTTCTTC. Full variable domain (remainder filled in from reference TRBV30 and TRBJ2-1): SQTIHQWPATLVQPVGSPLSLECTVEGTSNPNLYWYRQAAGRGLQLLFYSVGIGQISSEVPQNLSASRPQDRQFILSSKKLLLSDSGFYLCAWSIGTSGAHEQFFGPGTRLTVL.

The rearrangement uses TRBV7-9 and TRBJ2-7; 7 nucleotides line up with TRBD2. In germline, CDR1 is SEHNR, CDR2 FQNEAQ (reference sequence). The V and J ends lost 7 bases and 6 bases, in that order; junction bases with no gene match: 6. This CDR3 has 12 amino acids. The CDR3 is CASTGSGGEQYF. CDR3 nucleotide sequence: TGTGCCAGCACCGGATCGGGAGGCGAGCAGTACTTC.

V gene TRBV5-5 combines with J gene TRBJ2-3; 11 bases align to TRBD1. The junction had 1 base not matched to a gene; V was cut back by 2 bases and J by 5 bases. Germline CDR1 and CDR2: SGHKS and YYEKEE (reference sequence). CDR3 size: 14 residues. Here the CDR3 reads CASSFGTGGDTQYF. In DNA form, the CDR3 reads TGTGCCAGCAGCTTCGGGACAGGGGGAGATACGCAGTATTTT.

The V gene is TRBV9, the J gene TRBJ2-2; tentatively, D is TRBD1 (5 bases). The CDR3 extends over 16 amino acids. The V gene's germline CDR1 is SGDLS and CDR2 YYNGEE. The ends were cut back, 0 bases at V and 0 bases at J, with 9 bases in the middle. The CDR3 reads CASSVATRANTGELFF. CDR3 nucleotides: TGTGCCAGCAGCGTAGCAACCAGGGCGAACACCGGGGAGCTGTTTTTT.

V usage is TRBV4-2 and J usage is TRBJ2-7, with D possibly being TRBD2 (6 bases). This CDR3 has 17 residues. V shed 2 bases and J shed 0 bases, with 17 bases lying between them. Germline V CDR1 and CDR2: LGHNA, YNFKEQ. The CDR3 here is CASSQSFVEGSSYEQYF. CDR3 nucleotides: TGTGCCAGCAGCCAATCGTTTGTGGAGGGGAGCTCCTACGAGCAGTACTTC.

The gene calls are TRBV4-2 and TRBJ1-2, with D possibly matching TRBD1 (6 bases). V lost 0 bases and J lost 5, with 19 bases in between. The CDR3 loop spans 17 amino acids. CDR1 and CDR2 from the germline V gene are LGHNA and YNFKEQ. The CDR3 bases are TGTGCCAGCAGCCAAGAGGGTTGGGCAGGGGCGAGGTATGGCTACACCTTC. Encoded protein: CASSQEGWAGARYGYTF.

The chain carries TRBV5-1 and TRBJ2-7; 8 nucleotides align to TRBD1. Germline CDR1 and CDR2: SGHRS and YFSETQ. The V segment lost 0 bases and the J segment 1 base; nucleotides outside the gene matches: 6. The CDR3 sequence is 16 residues long. Here the CDR3 reads CASSLVGQGPSYEQYF. CDR3 nucleotides: TGCGCCAGCAGCTTGGTCGGACAGGGACCATCCTACGAGCAGTACTTC.

This chain connects TRBV28 to TRBJ2-4; D is undetermined. Trimming pared 6 bases from V and 9 bases from J, leaving 12 bases between. The germline gives CDR1 MDHEN, CDR2 SYDVKM. The CDR3 consists of 12 residues. CDR3 sequence (DNA): TGTGCCAGCAGCTCTGGTGTGAGCATTCAGTACTTC. As protein: CASSSGVSIQYF. Full variable domain (remainder filled in from reference TRBV28 and TRBJ2-4): DVKVTQSSRYLVKRTGEKVFLECVQDMDHENMFWYRQDPGLGLRLIYFSYDVKMKEKGDIPEGYSVSREKKERFSLILESASTNQTSMYLCASSSGVSIQYFGAGTRLSVL.

The J gene is TRBJ2-6, the V gene TRBV30; D is possibly TRBD1 or TRBD2 (5 bases each). Looked up from germline, CDR1 is GTSNPN and CDR2 is SVGIG (reference sequence). Trimming pared 2 bases from V and 3 bases from J, leaving 8 bases between. CDR3 length: 14 amino acids. This chain's CDR3 is CAWSWGSGANVLTF. The CDR3, as DNA: TGTGCCTGGAGTTGGGGGAGTGGGGCCAACGTCCTGACTTTC.

This chain joins TRBV27 and TRBJ2-7, with a weak D call TRBD2 (5 bases). The germline V gene encodes CDR1 MNHEY and CDR2 SMNVEV (reference sequence). The CDR3 consists of 15 residues. The germline V and J ends were trimmed by 5 bases and 3 bases, with 17 bases remaining between them. The CDR3 loop is CASSPTGRAGYEQYF. The CDR3 DNA reads as TGTGCCAGCAGTCCCACTGGGAGAGCCGGCTACGAGCAGTACTTC.

The sample holds a few counts of this clone. This rearrangement joins TRBV5-5 to TRBJ2-1; D might be TRBD1 (5 bases). This CDR3 region has 14 residues. CDR1 is SGHKS and CDR2 is YYEKEE in the germline V gene (reference sequence). Trimming pared 5 bases from V and 5 bases from J, leaving 14 bases between. As DNA, the CDR3 is TGTGCCAGCAGTTCTAGACAGATGGACAATGAGCAGTTCTTC. Protein product: CASSSRQMDNEQFF. Together with reference TRBV5-5 and TRBJ2-1, the CDR3 gives the full variable domain: DAGVTQSPTHLIKTRGQQVTLRCSPISGHKSVSWYQQVLGQGPQFIFQYYEKEERGRGNFPDRFSARQFPNYSSELNVNALLLGDSALYLCASSSRQMDNEQFFGPGTRLTVL.

The chain links TRBV5-6 to TRBJ1-5; unclear D gene. Germline V gene sequence: CDR1 SGHDT, CDR2 YYEEEE. With 4 bases removed from V and 3 bases from J, the gap between germline ends came to 11 bases. The CDR3 sequence is 14 residues long. CDR3 nucleotides: TGTGCCAGCAGCCTTGGGATGTTCAATCAGCCCCAGCATTTT. This sequence encodes CASSLGMFNQPQHF. The entire variable domain, with the rest obtained from reference TRBV5-6 and TRBJ1-5, is as follows: DAGVTQSPTHLIKTRGQQVTLRCSPKSGHDTVSWYQQALGQGPQFIFQYYEEEERQRGNFPDRFSGHQFPNYSSELNVNALLLGDSALYLCASSLGMFNQPQHFGDGTRLSIL.

As DNA, the CDR3 is TGTGCCAGCAGCTTATCAAGAAACACCATATATTTT. Translation gives CASSLSRNTIYF. This chain joins TRBV7-2 and TRBJ1-3; D is ambiguous. The germline V gene encodes CDR1 SGHTA and CDR2 FQGNSA. With 2 bases removed from V and 5 bases from J, the gap between germline ends came to 4 bases. There are 12 residues in the CDR3.

This chain links TRBV10-3 with TRBJ2-1, with 9 bases fitting TRBD1. Germline V gives CDR1 ENHRY, CDR2 SYGVKD. The CDR3 is made up of 13 amino acids. J gave up 5 bases and V 5 bases, and 1 base lay outside the gene matches. Written as DNA, the CDR3 is TGTGCCATCAGTCGGACAGGGGACAATGAGCAGTTCTTC. This sequence encodes CAISRTGDNEQFF.

The rearrangement joins TRBV7-9 to TRBJ1-1; maybe TRBD1 (5 bases). Trimming took off 4 bases at V and 3 bases at J, with 12 bases between the two ends. This CDR3 spans 14 amino acids. In germline, CDR1 is SEHNR, CDR2 FQNEAQ (reference sequence). The chain's CDR3 is CASSSQGMHTEAFF. CDR3 nucleotide sequence: TGTGCCAGCAGCTCTCAGGGTATGCACACTGAAGCTTTCTTT.

The DNA for the CDR3 is TGTGCCAGCAGCGCGCCTAGGCGGGACCCCTCCTACGAGCAGTACTTC. Translated, it gives CASSAPRRDPSYEQYF. The rearrangement links TRBV9 to TRBJ2-7; a weak D match, TRBD2 (6 bases). The V gene's germline CDR1 is SGDLS and CDR2 YYNGEE. The CDR3 is made up of 16 amino acids. V dropped 3 bases and J dropped 0 bases, with 16 bases sitting between them.

This clone was recorded a few times. V gene TRBV29-1 combines with J gene TRBJ1-5, with D maybe TRBD1 (5 bases). The CDR3 runs to 14 residues. From germline, CDR1 is SQVTM and CDR2 ANQGSEA. The germline V and J ends were trimmed by 4 bases and 6 bases, with 16 bases remaining between them. This CDR3 reads CSVGGSTTSQPQHF. The CDR3 DNA reads as TGCAGCGTTGGGGGGTCAACTACCTCTCAGCCCCAGCATTTT.

The chain employs TRBV9 and TRBJ1-4; no clear D gene. Between the trimmed V and J ends, which lost 0 bases and 5 bases, there was a span of 11 bases. CDR3 length equals 15 residues. Germline V gives CDR1 SGDLS, CDR2 YYNGEE. CDR3 sequence: CASSVASRFNEKLFF. For the CDR3, the DNA is TGTGCCAGCAGCGTAGCCAGCAGGTTCAATGAAAAACTGTTTTTT.

The chain couples TRBV27 to TRBJ1-6, with 11 positions matching TRBD1. Germline V gene lookup returns CDR1 MNHEY and CDR2 SMNVEV (reference sequence). The CDR3 has 16 residues. With 2 bases clipped from V and 7 bases from J, the junction kept 4 bases outside the gene matches. The CDR3 DNA reads TGTGCCAGCAGTTTACTTGGGACAGGGGGAAATTCACCCCTCCACTTT. Amino acids: CASSLLGTGGNSPLHF.

The gene calls are TRBV10-2 and TRBJ2-7, with no clear D. CDR1 WSHSY and CDR2 SAAADI come from the germline V gene. V lost 10 bases, J lost 0 bases, and 22 bases lay in between. The CDR3 extends over 16 amino acids. In DNA, the CDR3 is TGCGCCACCCGAGCGATATCTAAGGCCAGCTCCTACGAGCAGTACTTC. It is translated as CATRAISKASSYEQYF.

In its sample, this clone was seen once. The CDR3 reads CASSSHGEVTQYF. CDR3 in DNA: TGTGCCAGCAGTTCTCACGGAGAGGTGACCCAGTACTTC. The chain is built from TRBV27 and TRBJ2-5; unclear D gene. Between the trimmed V and J ends, which lost 4 bases and 7 bases, there was a span of 13 bases. The CDR3 consists of 13 residues. Germline V gene data show CDR1 as MNHEY and CDR2 as SMNVEV (reference sequence).

V is TRBV7-9 and J is TRBJ2-1; weak D call: TRBD1 (6 bases). Germline V gene data show CDR1 as SEHNR and CDR2 as FQNEAQ (reference sequence). The CDR3 covers 12 residues. V was pared by 4 bases and J by 10 bases, with 11 bases between. CDR3 in amino acids: CASSSQGNEQFF. The CDR3, as DNA: TGTGCCAGCAGCTCACAGGGAAACGAGCAGTTCTTC.

The rearrangement links TRBV5-1 to TRBJ1-1, with D unclear. CDR3 size: 12 residues. The V gene lost 2 bases and the J gene lost 2 bases, with 4 bases spanning the gap. Germline V gene sequence: CDR1 SGHRS, CDR2 YFSETQ. The CDR3 is CASSFQNTEAFF. The DNA of the CDR3 is TGCGCCAGCAGCTTCCAAAACACTGAAGCTTTCTTT.

The chain recombines TRBV27 with TRBJ2-7; TRBD1 matches at 9 bases. The CDR3 consists of 17 residues. Germline lookup yields CDR1 MNHEY and CDR2 SMNVEV (reference sequence). V shed 4 bases and J 0 bases; nucleotides not matched to a gene: 10. The CDR3: CASSSTHRDRDSYEQYF. CDR3 nucleotide sequence: TGTGCCAGCAGTTCAACACACCGGGACAGGGACTCCTACGAGCAGTACTTC.

The rearrangement links TRBV5-1 to TRBJ2-1; D possibly corresponds to TRBD2 (7 bases). Per the germline V gene, CDR1 is SGHRS and CDR2 is YFSETQ. The CDR3 consists of 13 residues. The V end was cut by 6 bases, the J end by 8 bases, with 15 bases between. The CDR3 region is CASKRGASHEQFF. As DNA, the CDR3 is TGCGCCAGCAAACGGGGGGCCTCGCATGAGCAGTTCTTC.

The chain couples TRBV29-1 to TRBJ2-7; D assignment may be TRBD1 or TRBD2 (6 bases each). This CDR3 is 15 amino acids long. Per the germline V gene, CDR1 is SQVTM and CDR2 is ANQGSEA. The V gene lost 0 bases and the J gene lost 0 bases, with 12 bases spanning the gap. CDR3 coding DNA: TGCAGCGTTGAAGATCCGGGGGCCAGCTCCTACGAGCAGTACTTC. Translating it yields CSVEDPGASSYEQYF.

The rearrangement joins TRBV15 to TRBJ1-2; 7 nucleotides line up with TRBD1. V trimming: 2 bases; J trimming: 8 bases; junction bases outside the gene matches: 11. CDR1 is LNHNV, CDR2 YYDKDF, per germline (reference sequence). This CDR3 comprises 15 residues. Here the CDR3 reads CATSRYGQALTGYTF. In DNA, the CDR3 is TGTGCCACCAGCAGATATGGACAGGCCCTGACAGGCTACACCTTC.

The chain joins TRBV5-1 to TRBJ1-6; 7 nucleotides match TRBD1. The ends lost 3 bases at V and 13 bases at J; junction bases unmatched: 10. The CDR3 consists of 14 residues. Per the germline V gene, CDR1 is SGHRS and CDR2 is YFSETQ. Here the CDR3 DNA reads TGCGCCAGCAGCTGGACAGGAGATCCTGGTCCCCTCCACTTT. This translates into CASSWTGDPGPLHF. The full variable domain, completed using reference TRBV5-1 and TRBJ1-6, is KAGVTQTPRYLIKTRGQQVTLSCSPISGHRSVSWYQQTPGQGLQFLFEYFSETQRNKGNFPGRFSGRQFSNSRSEMNVSTLELGDSALYLCASSWTGDPGPLHFGNGTRLTVT.